Following are 5 T cell receptor beta chains from one sample sequenced in a study of blood T cell repertoires in COVID-19. Some clones are missing from TCRdb's copy, which holds only in-frame ones; the method was immunoSEQ multiplex PCR. The repertoire holds more than 85,000 clones, with 84% as singletons. Sequencing was done on a sample of peripheral blood. Receptor source: a man aged 35 to 55 with active or convalescent COVID-19.

The chain uses TRBV5-4 and TRBJ2-5; D might be TRBD2 (5 bases). Germline V gene lookup returns CDR1 SGHNT and CDR2 YYREEE (reference sequence). The V and J ends lost 2 bases and 0 bases respectively, with 11 bases between them. The CDR3 is made up of 15 amino acids. The CDR3 sequence: CASSFRGLNQETQYF. The CDR3 DNA sequence: TGTGCCAGCAGCTTTCGCGGACTCAACCAAGAGACCCAGTACTTC.

The chain's CDR3 is CASSSRANYGYTF. CDR3 DNA: TGCGCCAGCTCATCGAGGGCGAACTATGGCTACACCTTC. This rearrangement joins TRBV5-1 to TRBJ1-2, with no clear D. The CDR3 contains 13 residues. The V and J ends lost 7 bases and 2 bases respectively, with 12 bases between them. Looked up from germline, CDR1 is SGHRS and CDR2 is YFSETQ.

In this sample, this clone turned up once. The chain recombines TRBV9 with TRBJ2-1; D is unresolved. Germline CDR1 SGDLS, CDR2 YYNGEE. V was pared by 2 bases and J by 8 bases, with 17 bases between. CDR3 length equals 15 residues. In DNA form, the CDR3 reads TGTGCCAGCAGCGTGCTTGCCGAGAAGCTCGATGAGCAGTTCTTC. This gives the protein CASSVLAEKLDEQFF.

CDR3 sequence (DNA): TGTGCCAGCAGTTTTGACTGGGGAGGGGATGAGCAGTTCTTC. It specifies CASSFDWGGDEQFF. The chain recombines TRBV27 with TRBJ2-1; 7 bases line up with TRBD2. CDR3 size: 14 residues. The germline gives CDR1 MNHEY, CDR2 SMNVEV (reference sequence). With 3 bases clipped from V and 8 bases from J, the junction kept 7 bases outside the gene matches.

The chain couples TRBV18 to TRBJ2-5, with a tentative D call TRBD1 (5 bases). V lost 4 bases to trimming and J lost 4 bases, with 13 bases between them. The germline V gene encodes CDR1 KGHSH and CDR2 LQKENI. This CDR3 has 14 amino acids. CDR3 amino acids: CASSLGSGIETQYF. DNA for the CDR3: TGTGCCAGCTCACTCGGCTCAGGGATAGAGACCCAGTACTTC.